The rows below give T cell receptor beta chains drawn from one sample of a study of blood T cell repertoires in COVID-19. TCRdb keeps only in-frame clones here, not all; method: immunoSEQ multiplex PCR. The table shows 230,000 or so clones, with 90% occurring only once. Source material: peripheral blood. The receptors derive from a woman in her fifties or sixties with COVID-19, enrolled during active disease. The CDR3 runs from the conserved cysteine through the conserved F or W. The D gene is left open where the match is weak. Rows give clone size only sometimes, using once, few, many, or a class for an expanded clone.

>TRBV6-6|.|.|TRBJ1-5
CASSYGQGGQPQHF
TGTGCCAGCAGTTACGGGCAGGGCGGCCAGCCCCAGCATTTT
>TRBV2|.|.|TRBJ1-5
CASRILGHNQPQHF
TGTGCCAGCAGAATCCTGGGCCACAATCAGCCCCAGCATTTT
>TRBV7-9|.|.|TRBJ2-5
CASSLDPGRPGSETQYF
TGTGCCAGCAGCTTAGACCCGGGGAGGCCCGGTTCGGAGACCCAGTACTTC
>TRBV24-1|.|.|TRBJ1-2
CATSDPTSDGYTF
TGTGCCACCAGTGACCCGACTTCGGATGGCTACACCTTC
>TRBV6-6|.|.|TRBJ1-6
CASSPHRSPLHF
TGTGCCAGCAGCCCCCACAGGTCGCCCCTCCACTTT
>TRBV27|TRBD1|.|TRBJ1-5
CASSYVQGRQPQHF
TGTGCCAGCAGCTACGTACAGGGGAGGCAGCCCCAGCATTTT
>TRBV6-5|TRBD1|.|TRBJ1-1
CASSLAGTGGTEAFF
TGTGCCAGCAGTTTGGCTGGGACAGGTGGCACTGAAGCTTTCTTT
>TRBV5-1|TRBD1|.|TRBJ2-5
CASSLDTGGRETQYF
TGCGCCAGCAGCTTGGACACAGGGGGCCGAGAGACCCAGTACTTC
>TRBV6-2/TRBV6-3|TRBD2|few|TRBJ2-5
CASSYSITSGRQETQYF
TGTGCCAGCAGTTACTCGATTACTAGCGGACGCCAAGAGACCCAGTACTTC
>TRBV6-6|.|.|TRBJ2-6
CASSYGVTSGANVLTF
TGTGCCAGCAGTTACGGAGTAACCTCTGGGGCCAACGTCCTGACTTTC
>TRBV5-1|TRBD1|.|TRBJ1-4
CASSLDGTGDEKLFF
TGCGCCAGCAGCTTGGACGGGACAGGGGATGAAAAACTGTTTTTT
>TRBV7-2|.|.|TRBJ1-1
CASSFSRETEAFF
TGTGCCAGCAGCTTTTCCAGGGAAACTGAAGCTTTCTTT
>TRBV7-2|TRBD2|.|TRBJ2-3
CASSLWRGNTDTQYF
TGTGCCAGCAGCTTATGGCGGGGGAACACAGATACGCAGTATTTT
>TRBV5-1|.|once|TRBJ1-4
CASSLAGGGPDSILFF
TGCGCCAGCAGCTTGGCCGGGGGGGGCCCTGACAGCATACTGTTTTTT
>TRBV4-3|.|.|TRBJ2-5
CASSQDAGPETQYF
TGCGCCAGCAGCCAAGACGCGGGGCCGGAGACCCAGTACTTC
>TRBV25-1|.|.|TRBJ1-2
CASSELSGGDYGYTF
TGTGCCAGCAGTGAATTGAGCGGGGGCGACTATGGCTACACCTTC
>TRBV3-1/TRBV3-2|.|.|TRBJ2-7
CASSHRDKYEQYF
TGTGCCAGCAGCCACCGGGACAAGTACGAGCAGTACTTC
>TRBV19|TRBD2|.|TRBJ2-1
CASSRTSGGYNEQFF
TGTGCCAGTAGTCGGACTAGCGGGGGATACAATGAGCAGTTCTTC